Listed here are 8 T cell receptor beta chains from one sample, sequenced in a study of blood T cell repertoires in COVID-19. The assay was immunoSEQ multiplex PCR, and TCRdb's table has in-frame clones only and misses some. The repertoire includes about 59,000 clones, around four fifths of them detected once, and 3.5% to 4% sits in the top ten. The sequencing sample was made of peripheral blood. The receptors were gathered from a woman aged 80 or over with acute or convalescent COVID-19.

The chain links TRBV7-2 to TRBJ1-3; D remains ambiguous. The germline CDR1 and CDR2 sequences are SGHTA and FQGNSA. Trimming pared 3 bases from V and 0 bases from J, leaving 9 bases between. The CDR3 length is 15 residues. The CDR3 region has the DNA TGTGCCAGCAGCTTCTTTGAAGCCTCTGGAAACACCATATATTTT. Translation: CASSFFEASGNTIYF.

V is TRBV18 and J is TRBJ2-3; TRBD1 matches at 8 bases. Germline assignment: CDR1 KGHSH and CDR2 LQKENI. The J segment lost 0 bases and the V segment lost 3 bases, leaving 2 bases of the junction unmatched. There are 15 residues in the CDR3. This CDR3 is CASSPRTGSTDTQYF. The CDR3 DNA is TGTGCCAGCTCACCCCGGACAGGGAGCACAGATACGCAGTATTTT.

J is TRBJ2-1 and V is TRBV27; 7 bases line up with TRBD2. Germline V gene data show CDR1 as MNHEY and CDR2 as SMNVEV (reference sequence). The CDR3 covers 15 residues. The V segment lost 6 bases and the J segment 7 bases; nucleotides outside the gene matches: 12. The CDR3 nucleotides read TGTGCCAGCAGCTCGACGGGGGAGGGCCGAAATGAGCAGTTCTTC. Protein: CASSSTGEGRNEQFF.

This clone was picked up one time. The chain links TRBV20-1 to TRBJ1-3, with D possibly being TRBD1 (6 bases). CDR3 length equals 13 residues. The V end was cut by 3 bases, the J end by 4 bases, with 10 bases between. Germline V gives CDR1 DFQATT, CDR2 SNEGSKA (reference sequence). CDR3 nucleotides: TGCAGTGCTAGTAGGGGGTACGGAAACACCATATATTTT. Its protein is CSASRGYGNTIYF.

V usage is TRBV18 and J usage is TRBJ1-1, with D uncertain. Per the germline V gene, CDR1 is KGHSH and CDR2 is LQKENI. V lost 0 bases, J lost 2 bases, and 10 bases lay in between. This CDR3 has 15 residues. CDR3 in amino acids: CASSPPGRLNTEAFF. The CDR3 nucleotides read TGTGCCAGCTCACCACCGGGCAGGTTAAACACTGAAGCTTTCTTT. Combining the CDR3 with reference TRBV18 and TRBJ1-1 gives the whole variable domain NAGVMQNPRHLVRRRGQEARLRCSPMKGHSHVYWYRQLPEEGLKFMVYLQKENIIDESGMPKERFSAEFPKEGPSILRIQQVVRGDSAAYFCASSPPGRLNTEAFFGQGTRLTVV.

The V call is TRBV4-1, the J call TRBJ1-3; 11 positions match TRBD1. The CDR3 sequence is 18 residues long. Germline trimming cut 2 bases from V and 2 bases from J; bases unmatched to any gene: 8. Germline V gene data show CDR1 as MGHRA and CDR2 as YSYEKL. DNA for the CDR3: TGCGCCAGCAGCCAATCTCACGGACAGGGGGCTGCTGGAAACACCATATATTTT. Translated: CASSQSHGQGAAGNTIYF.

This chain connects TRBV9 to TRBJ2-3, with 9 bases matching TRBD2. The length of the CDR3 is 15 residues. The junction had 3 bases not matched to a gene; V was cut back by 0 bases and J by 4 bases. The germline gives CDR1 SGDLS, CDR2 YYNGEE. The CDR3 sequence is CASSVGGGGADTQYF. Written as DNA, the CDR3 is TGTGCCAGCAGCGTAGGTGGCGGGGGGGCAGATACGCAGTATTTT.

The chain combines TRBV4-3 with TRBJ2-1; 7 bases are a match to TRBD1. The germline V gene has CDR1 LGHNA and CDR2 YSLEER. V was pared by 2 bases and J by 9 bases, with 10 bases of the junction left unmatched. The CDR3 covers 15 residues. CDR3 loop: CASSQQHQQGSEQFF. The CDR3 nucleotides are TGCGCCAGCAGCCAACAACACCAACAGGGGAGTGAGCAGTTCTTC.